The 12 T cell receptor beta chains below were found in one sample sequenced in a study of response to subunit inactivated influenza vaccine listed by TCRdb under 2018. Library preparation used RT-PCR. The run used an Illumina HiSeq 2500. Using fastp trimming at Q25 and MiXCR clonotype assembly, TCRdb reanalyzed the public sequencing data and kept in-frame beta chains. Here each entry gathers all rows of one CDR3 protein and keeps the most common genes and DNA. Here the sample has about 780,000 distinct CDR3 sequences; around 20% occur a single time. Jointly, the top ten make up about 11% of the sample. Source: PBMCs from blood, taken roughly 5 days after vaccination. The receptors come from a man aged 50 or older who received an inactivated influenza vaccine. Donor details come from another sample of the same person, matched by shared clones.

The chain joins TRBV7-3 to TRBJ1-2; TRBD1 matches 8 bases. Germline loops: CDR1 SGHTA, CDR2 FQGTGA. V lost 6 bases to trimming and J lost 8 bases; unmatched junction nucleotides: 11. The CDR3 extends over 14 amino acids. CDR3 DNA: TGTGCCAGCAGTTCTGGGAGCGGGACAGGCGGCTACACCTTC. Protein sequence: CASSSGSGTGGYTF.

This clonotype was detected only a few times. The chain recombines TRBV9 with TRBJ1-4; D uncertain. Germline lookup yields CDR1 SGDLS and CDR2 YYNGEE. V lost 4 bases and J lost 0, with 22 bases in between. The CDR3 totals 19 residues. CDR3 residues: CASSPRAKAVTATNEKLFF. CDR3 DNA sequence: TGTGCCAGCAGCCCTCGAGCTAAGGCGGTCACTGCAACTAATGAAAAACTGTTTTTT.

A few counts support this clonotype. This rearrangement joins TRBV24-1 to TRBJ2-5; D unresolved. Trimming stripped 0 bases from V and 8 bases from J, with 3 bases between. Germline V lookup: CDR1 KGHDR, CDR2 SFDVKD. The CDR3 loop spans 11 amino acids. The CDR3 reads CATSDLFTQYF. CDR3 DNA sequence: TGTGCCACCAGTGATTTGTTCACCCAGTACTTC.

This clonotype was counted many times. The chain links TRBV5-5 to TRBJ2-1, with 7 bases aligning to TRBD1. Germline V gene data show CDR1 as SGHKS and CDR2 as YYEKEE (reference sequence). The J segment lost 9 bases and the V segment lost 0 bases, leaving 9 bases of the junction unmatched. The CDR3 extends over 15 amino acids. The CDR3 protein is CASSLVDRVSGEQFF. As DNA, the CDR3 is TGTGCCAGCAGCTTGGTTGACAGGGTGTCTGGTGAGCAGTTCTTC.

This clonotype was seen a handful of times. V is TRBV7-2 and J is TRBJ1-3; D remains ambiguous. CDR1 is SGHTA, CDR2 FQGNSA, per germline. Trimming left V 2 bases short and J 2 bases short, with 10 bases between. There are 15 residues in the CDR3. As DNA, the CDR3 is TGTGCCAGCAGCTTACTAGAGTCAGCTGGAAACACCATATATTTT. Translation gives CASSLLESAGNTIYF.

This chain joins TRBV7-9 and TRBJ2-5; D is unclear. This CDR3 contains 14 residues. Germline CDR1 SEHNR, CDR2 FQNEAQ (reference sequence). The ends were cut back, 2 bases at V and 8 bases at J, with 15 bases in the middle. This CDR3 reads CASSLIGSQGTQYF. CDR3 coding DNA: TGTGCCAGCAGCTTAATTGGCTCGCAAGGAACCCAGTACTTC.

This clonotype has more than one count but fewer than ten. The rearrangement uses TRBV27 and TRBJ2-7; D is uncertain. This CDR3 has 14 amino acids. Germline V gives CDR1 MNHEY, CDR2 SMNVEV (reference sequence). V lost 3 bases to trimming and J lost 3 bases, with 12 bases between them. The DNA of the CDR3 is TGTGCCAGCAGTTTCGGCGGAAGAGACTACGAGCAGTACTTC. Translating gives CASSFGGRDYEQYF.

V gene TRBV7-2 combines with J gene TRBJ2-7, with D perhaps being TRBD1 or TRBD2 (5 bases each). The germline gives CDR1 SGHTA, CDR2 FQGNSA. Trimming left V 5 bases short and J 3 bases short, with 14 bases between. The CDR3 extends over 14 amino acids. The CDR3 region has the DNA TGTGCCAGCAGCGCCTGGGACGGAAGCTACGAGCAGTACTTC. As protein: CASSAWDGSYEQYF.

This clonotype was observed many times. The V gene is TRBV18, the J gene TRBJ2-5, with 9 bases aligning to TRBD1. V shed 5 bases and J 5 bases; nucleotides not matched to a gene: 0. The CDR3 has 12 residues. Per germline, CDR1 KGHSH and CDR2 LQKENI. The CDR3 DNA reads TGTGCCAGCTCAGACAGGGGGGAGACCCAGTACTTC. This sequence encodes CASSDRGETQYF.

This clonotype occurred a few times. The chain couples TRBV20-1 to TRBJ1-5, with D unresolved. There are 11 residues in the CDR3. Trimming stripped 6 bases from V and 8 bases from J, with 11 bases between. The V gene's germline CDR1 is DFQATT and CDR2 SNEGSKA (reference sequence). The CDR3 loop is CSARGREPQHF. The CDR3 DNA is TGCAGTGCCCGAGGAAGGGAGCCCCAGCATTTT.

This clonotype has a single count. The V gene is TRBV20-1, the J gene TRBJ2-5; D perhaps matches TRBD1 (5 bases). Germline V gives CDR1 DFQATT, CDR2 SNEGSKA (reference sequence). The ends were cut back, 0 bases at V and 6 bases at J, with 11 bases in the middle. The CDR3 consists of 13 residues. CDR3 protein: CSARERGRKTQYF. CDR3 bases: TGCAGTGCTAGAGAAAGGGGTCGTAAGACCCAGTACTTC.

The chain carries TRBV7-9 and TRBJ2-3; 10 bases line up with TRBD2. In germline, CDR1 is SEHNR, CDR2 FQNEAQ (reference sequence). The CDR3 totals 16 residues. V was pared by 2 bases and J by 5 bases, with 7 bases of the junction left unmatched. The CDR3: CASSLNRASGGDTQYF. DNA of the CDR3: TGTGCCAGCAGCTTAAATAGGGCTAGCGGGGGAGATACGCAGTATTTT.